One sample yielded the 8 T cell receptor beta chains listed below, sequenced in a study of early T cells in non-severe SARS-CoV-2 infection. TCRdb reanalysed the 5' RACE reads using MiXCR and keeps one entry per CDR3 protein. The sample has tens of thousands of distinct CDR3 sequences, 10% to 15% seen once. Specimen: whole blood. These receptors all come from an adult who was a healthcare worker with PCR-confirmed SARS-CoV-2 infection or an uninfected control (not recorded which).

This clonotype was seen a few times. The gene calls are TRBV5-1 and TRBJ2-3, with TRBD2 as a possible D gene (5 bases). The ends were cut back, 1 base at V and 4 bases at J, with 7 bases in the middle. This CDR3 comprises 13 residues. Per germline, CDR1 SGHRS and CDR2 YFSETQ. The CDR3 DNA reads as TGCGCCAGCAGCTTGCTAGCCGCAGATACGCAGTATTTT. Amino acid sequence: CASSLLAADTQYF.

This chain connects TRBV20-1 to TRBJ2-7; D remains unclear. With 4 bases removed from V and 5 bases from J, the gap between germline ends came to 9 bases. CDR1 DFQATT and CDR2 SNEGSKA come from the germline V gene (reference sequence). The CDR3 extends over 11 amino acids. In DNA form, the CDR3 reads TGCAGTGCTACAGGTTCCAACGAGCAGTACTTC. It codes for CSATGSNEQYF.

This clonotype has at least ten counts. J is TRBJ2-7 and V is TRBV5-4, with D uncertain. Per germline, CDR1 SGHNT and CDR2 YYREEE (reference sequence). V was pared by 3 bases and J by 3 bases, with 10 bases between. This CDR3 spans 13 amino acids. The CDR3 loop is CASSSDHHYEQYF. CDR3 coding DNA: TGTGCCAGCAGCTCGGACCACCACTACGAGCAGTACTTC.

The rearrangement joins TRBV6-5 to TRBJ1-2; weak D call: TRBD1 (5 bases). Germline-derived CDR1 and CDR2 are MNHEY and SVGAGI. V was trimmed by 8 bases and J by 1 base, leaving 11 bases between them. This CDR3 has 13 amino acids. The CDR3 loop reads CASGEGRNYGYTF. CDR3 sequence (DNA): TGTGCCAGCGGAGAGGGACGTAACTATGGCTACACCTTC.

This clonotype has at least ten counts. The genes are TRBV7-9 and TRBJ1-4; no clear D gene. Germline assignment: CDR1 SEHNR and CDR2 FQNEAQ (reference sequence). The CDR3 is 14 amino acids. V shed 2 bases and J shed 11 bases, with 15 bases lying between them. CDR3 sequence: CASSLSAPSGKLFF. The CDR3 nucleotides read TGTGCCAGCAGCTTAAGTGCCCCTTCTGGGAAACTGTTTTTT.

Ten or more counts support this clonotype. V is TRBV5-1 and J is TRBJ2-7; D remains unclear. V was clipped by 2 bases and J by 3 bases, with 12 bases between them. The CDR3 runs to 14 residues. Germline CDR1 SGHRS, CDR2 YFSETQ. This chain's CDR3 is CASSFYSDGYEQYF. In nucleotides, the CDR3 is TGCGCCAGCAGCTTTTATTCGGACGGCTACGAGCAGTACTTC.

The chain has TRBV5-6 and TRBJ2-3, with 8 bases aligning to TRBD1. The V gene's germline CDR1 is SGHDT and CDR2 YYEEEE. CDR3 size: 16 residues. With V trimmed by 2 bases and J by 5 bases, 10 bases remained unmatched. The CDR3 nucleotides are TGTGCCAGCAGCTTCAGGGGGCCGGGTCGGGTAGATACGCAGTATTTT. Amino acids: CASSFRGPGRVDTQYF.

In this sample, this clonotype turned up a few times. This chain joins TRBV7-8 and TRBJ1-5; D unresolved. CDR3 length: 15 residues. The V and J ends lost 1 base and 3 bases respectively, with 10 bases between them. Germline CDR1 reads SGHVS; CDR2 reads FQNEAQ. The CDR3 coding sequence is TGTGCCAGCAGCTTAGATCTACGTATCAATCAGCCCCAGCATTTT. Translated: CASSLDLRINQPQHF.